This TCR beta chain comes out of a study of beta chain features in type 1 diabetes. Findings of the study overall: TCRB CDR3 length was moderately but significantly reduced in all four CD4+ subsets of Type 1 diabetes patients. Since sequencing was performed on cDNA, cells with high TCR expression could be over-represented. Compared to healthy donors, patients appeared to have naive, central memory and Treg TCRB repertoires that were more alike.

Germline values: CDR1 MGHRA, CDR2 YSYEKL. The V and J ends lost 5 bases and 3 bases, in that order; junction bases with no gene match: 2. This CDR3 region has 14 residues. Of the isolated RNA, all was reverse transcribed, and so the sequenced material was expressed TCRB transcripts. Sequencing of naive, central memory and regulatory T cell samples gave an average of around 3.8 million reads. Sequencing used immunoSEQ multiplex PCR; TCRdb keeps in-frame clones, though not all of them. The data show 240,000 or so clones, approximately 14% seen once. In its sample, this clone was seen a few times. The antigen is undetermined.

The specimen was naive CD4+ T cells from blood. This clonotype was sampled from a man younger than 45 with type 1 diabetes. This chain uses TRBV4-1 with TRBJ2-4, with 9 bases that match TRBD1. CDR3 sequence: CASSSGQGKNIQYF. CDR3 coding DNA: TGCGCCAGCAGCTCGGGACAGGGCAAAAACATTCAGTACTTC.